These 11 T cell receptor beta chains were sequenced from one sample in a study of blood T cell repertoires in COVID-19. TCRdb's copy holds only in-frame clones and misses some; the assay was immunoSEQ multiplex PCR. This table has about 82,000 clones, roughly 80% appearing once. Sequenced sample: peripheral blood. The source of these receptors is a woman between 40 and 50 years old with active or convalescent COVID-19.

V and J are TRBV28 and TRBJ2-7; no firm D call. The CDR3 loop spans 15 amino acids. In germline, CDR1 is MDHEN, CDR2 SYDVKM. Trimming cost V 4 bases and J 0 bases, with 13 bases left between them. CDR3 nucleotide sequence: TGTGCCAGCAGTTCTCCGGGTCGACTCTCCTACGAGCAGTACTTC. Its translation: CASSSPGRLSYEQYF.

V and J are TRBV5-6 and TRBJ2-1, with TRBD2 matching 14 bases. Germline assignment: CDR1 SGHDT and CDR2 YYEEEE. V was pared by 0 bases and J by 7 bases, with 12 bases of the junction left unmatched. CDR3 size: 19 residues. The CDR3 here is CASSLEGQPGLAGENEQFF. Written as DNA, the CDR3 is TGTGCCAGCAGCTTGGAGGGACAACCGGGACTAGCGGGGGAGAATGAGCAGTTCTTC.

CDR3 sequence: CATGISGANVLTF. The CDR3 DNA reads as TGTGCCACAGGTATCTCTGGGGCCAACGTCCTGACTTTC. The chain joins TRBV7-3 to TRBJ2-6; D call uncertain. The CDR3 contains 13 residues. Trimming left V 10 bases short and J 0 bases short, with 7 bases between. Germline V lookup: CDR1 SGHTA, CDR2 FQGTGA.

Comment on this clone: Within the sample, other DNA sequences also encode this same CDR3. The gene calls are TRBV9 and TRBJ2-3; D is possibly TRBD2 (5 bases). CDR1 and CDR2 (germline): SGDLS, YYNGEE. With 4 bases removed from V and 3 bases from J, the gap between germline ends came to 12 bases. This CDR3 spans 14 amino acids. CDR3 residues: CASSPRPGTDTQYF. CDR3 coding DNA: TGTGCCAGCAGCCCTAGGCCGGGAACAGATACGCAGTATTTT.

The rearrangement joins TRBV5-1 to TRBJ1-6; 10 nucleotides line up with TRBD1. CDR3 length: 16 residues. Germline CDR1 reads SGHRS; CDR2 reads YFSETQ. The V gene end was trimmed by 0 bases and the J gene end by 9 bases; junction bases not matched to a gene: 6. CDR3 protein: CASSLVGTGERSPLHF. The CDR3 DNA reads TGCGCCAGCAGCTTGGTCGGGACAGGGGAACGTTCACCCCTCCACTTT. The full variable domain, in which reference TRBV5-1 and TRBJ1-6 provide the parts outside the CDR3, is KAGVTQTPRYLIKTRGQQVTLSCSPISGHRSVSWYQQTPGQGLQFLFEYFSETQRNKGNFPGRFSGRQFSNSRSEMNVSTLELGDSALYLCASSLVGTGERSPLHFGNGTRLTVT.

The V and J genes are TRBV5-1 and TRBJ2-5; TRBD1 aligns across 8 bases. This CDR3 region has 14 residues. V lost 2 bases, J lost 4 bases, and 4 bases stayed unmatched. Per germline, CDR1 SGHRS and CDR2 YFSETQ. CDR3 in amino acids: CASSFDRGGETQYF. The CDR3 DNA is TGCGCCAGCAGCTTCGACAGGGGTGGAGAGACCCAGTACTTC.

V is TRBV19 and J is TRBJ2-6, with a weak D call TRBD1 (6 bases). Looked up from germline, CDR1 is LNHDA and CDR2 is SQIVND (reference sequence). The CDR3 contains 16 residues. The V end was cut by 2 bases, the J end by 3 bases, with 11 bases between. In DNA, the CDR3 is TGTGCCAGTAGTATAACCCGGACAGTTGGGGCCAACGTCCTGACTTTC. Its translation: CASSITRTVGANVLTF.

This clone is large in the sample. The V call is TRBV27, the J call TRBJ2-2; D possibly corresponds to TRBD2 (5 bases). The CDR3 totals 15 residues. Germline V CDR1 and CDR2: MNHEY, SMNVEV (reference sequence). V was trimmed by 3 bases and J by 4 bases, leaving 12 bases between them. CDR3 nucleotides: TGTGCCAGCAGTTTTTATGGAGGTGGCACCGGGGAGCTGTTTTTT. It encodes CASSFYGGGTGELFF.

J is TRBJ2-3 and V is TRBV7-2; no clear D gene. Germline lookup yields CDR1 SGHTA and CDR2 FQGNSA. The ends were cut back, 5 bases at V and 5 bases at J, with 14 bases in the middle. This CDR3 contains 14 residues. CDR3 nucleotide sequence: TGTGCCAGCAGCCCCCTAGTCTTCCAAGATACGCAGTATTTT. As protein: CASSPLVFQDTQYF.

The chain is built from TRBV11-2 and TRBJ2-5; 9 positions agree with TRBD2. V shed 5 bases, J shed 5 bases, and the junction held 9 bases outside the gene matches. The CDR3 totals 15 residues. Germline loops: CDR1 SGHAT, CDR2 FQNNGV. The CDR3 region has the DNA TGTGCCAGCAGCCCCCAGGGGCTAGCGGGGGAGACCCAGTACTTC. Translating it yields CASSPQGLAGETQYF. Filled out from reference TRBV11-2 and TRBJ2-5, the complete variable domain reads EAGVAQSPRYKIIEKRQSVAFWCNPISGHATLYWYQQILGQGPKLLIQFQNNGVVDDSQLPKDRFSAERLKGVDSTLKIQPAKLEDSAVYLCASSPQGLAGETQYFGPGTRLLVL.

V is TRBV5-1 and J is TRBJ2-1, with TRBD2 identical over 12 bases. CDR1 and CDR2 (germline): SGHRS, YFSETQ. V dropped 3 bases and J dropped 3; count of bases not matched to a gene: 4. The CDR3 length is 16 residues. This chain's CDR3 is CASSSGLAGSYNEQFF. For the CDR3, the DNA is TGCGCCAGCAGCTCCGGACTAGCGGGGAGCTACAATGAGCAGTTCTTC.